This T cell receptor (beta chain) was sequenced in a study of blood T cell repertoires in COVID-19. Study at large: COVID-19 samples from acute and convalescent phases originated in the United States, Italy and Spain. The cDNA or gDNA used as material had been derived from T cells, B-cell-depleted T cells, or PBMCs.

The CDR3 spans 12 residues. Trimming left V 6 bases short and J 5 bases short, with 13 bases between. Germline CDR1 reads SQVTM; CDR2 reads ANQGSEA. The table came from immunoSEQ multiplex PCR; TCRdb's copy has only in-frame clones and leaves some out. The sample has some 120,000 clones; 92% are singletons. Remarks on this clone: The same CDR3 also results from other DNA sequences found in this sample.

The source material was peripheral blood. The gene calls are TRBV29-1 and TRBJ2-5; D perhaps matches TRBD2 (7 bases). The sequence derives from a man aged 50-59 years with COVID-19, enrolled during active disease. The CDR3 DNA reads TGCAGCGTCGAGGGGGGAGGGGAGACCCAGTACTTC. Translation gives CSVEGGGETQYF.